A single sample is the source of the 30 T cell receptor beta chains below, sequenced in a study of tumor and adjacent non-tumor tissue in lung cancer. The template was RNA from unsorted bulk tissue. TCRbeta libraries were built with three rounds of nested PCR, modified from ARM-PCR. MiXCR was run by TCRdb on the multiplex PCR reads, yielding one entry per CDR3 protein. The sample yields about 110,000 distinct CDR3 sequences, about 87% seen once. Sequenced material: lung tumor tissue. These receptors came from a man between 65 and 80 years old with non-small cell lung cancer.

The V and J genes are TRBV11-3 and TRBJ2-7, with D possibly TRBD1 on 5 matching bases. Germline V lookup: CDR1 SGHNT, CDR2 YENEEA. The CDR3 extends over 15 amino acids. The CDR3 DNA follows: TGTGGCAGTAGCCCAATGACAGTTTCCGTGTACGAGCAGTACTTC. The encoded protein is CGSSPMTVSVYEQYF.

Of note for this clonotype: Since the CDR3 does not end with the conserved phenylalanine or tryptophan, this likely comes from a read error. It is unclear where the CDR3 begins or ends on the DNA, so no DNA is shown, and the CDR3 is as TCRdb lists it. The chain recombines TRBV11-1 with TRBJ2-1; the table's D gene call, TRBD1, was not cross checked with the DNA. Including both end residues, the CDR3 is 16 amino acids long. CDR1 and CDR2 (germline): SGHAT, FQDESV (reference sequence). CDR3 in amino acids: CASSPRPGQGPHDQLL.

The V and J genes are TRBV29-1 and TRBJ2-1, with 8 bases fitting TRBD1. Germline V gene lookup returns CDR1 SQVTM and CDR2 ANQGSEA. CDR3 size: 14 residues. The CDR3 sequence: CTVLAGGRGNEQFF. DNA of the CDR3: TGCACCGTCTTAGCAGGGGGCCGGGGTAATGAGCAGTTCTTC.

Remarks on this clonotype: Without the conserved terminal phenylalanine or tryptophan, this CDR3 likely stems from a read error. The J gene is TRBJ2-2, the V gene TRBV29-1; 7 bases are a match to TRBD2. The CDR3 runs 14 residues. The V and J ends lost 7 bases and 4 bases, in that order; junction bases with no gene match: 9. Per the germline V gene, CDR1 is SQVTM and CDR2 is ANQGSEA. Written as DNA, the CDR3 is TGCAGCGCTAACGTAACGGGGGGCACCGGGGAGCTGTTTATT. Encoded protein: CSANVTGGTGELFI.

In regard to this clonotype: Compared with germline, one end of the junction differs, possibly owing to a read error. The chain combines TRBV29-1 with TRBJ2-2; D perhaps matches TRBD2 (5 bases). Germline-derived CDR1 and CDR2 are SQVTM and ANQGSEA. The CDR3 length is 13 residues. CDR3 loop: CSVDQSNTGELFF. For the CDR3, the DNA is TGCAGTGTTGACCAGAGTAACACCGGGGAGTTGTTTTTT.

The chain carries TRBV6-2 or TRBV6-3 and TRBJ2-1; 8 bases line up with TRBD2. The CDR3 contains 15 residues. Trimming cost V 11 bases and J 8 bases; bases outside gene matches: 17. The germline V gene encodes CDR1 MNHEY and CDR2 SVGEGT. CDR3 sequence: CAHSPGLGNTYEQFF. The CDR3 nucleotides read TGTGCCCACAGTCCGGGACTAGGCAATACCTATGAGCAGTTCTTC.

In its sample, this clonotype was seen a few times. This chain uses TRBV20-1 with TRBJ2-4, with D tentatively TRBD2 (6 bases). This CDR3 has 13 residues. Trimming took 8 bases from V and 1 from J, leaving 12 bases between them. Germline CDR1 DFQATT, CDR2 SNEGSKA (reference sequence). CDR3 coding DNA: TGCAGTACTGGAGGGGCGGCCAAAAACATTCAGTACTTC. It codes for CSTGGAAKNIQYF.

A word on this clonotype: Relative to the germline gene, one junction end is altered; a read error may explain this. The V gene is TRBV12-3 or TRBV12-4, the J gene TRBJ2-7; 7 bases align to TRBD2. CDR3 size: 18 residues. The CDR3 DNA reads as TGTGCCAGCAGTTTTTGGGGGGGAGGGGAGGTCGGGTCCTACGAGCGGTACTTC. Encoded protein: CASSFWGGGEVGSYERYF.

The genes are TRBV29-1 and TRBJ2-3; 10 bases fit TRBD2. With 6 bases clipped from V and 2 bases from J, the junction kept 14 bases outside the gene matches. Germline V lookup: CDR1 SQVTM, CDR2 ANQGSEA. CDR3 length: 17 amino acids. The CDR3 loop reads CSVHGLAVGGITDTQYF. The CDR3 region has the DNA TGCAGCGTGCACGGACTAGCGGTGGGAGGGATCACAGATACGCAGTATTTT.

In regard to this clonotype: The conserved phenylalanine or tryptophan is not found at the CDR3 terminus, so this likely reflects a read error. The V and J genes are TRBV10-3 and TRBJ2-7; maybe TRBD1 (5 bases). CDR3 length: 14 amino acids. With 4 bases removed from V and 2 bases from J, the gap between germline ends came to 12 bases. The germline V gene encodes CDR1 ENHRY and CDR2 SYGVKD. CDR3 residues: CAISGAGNPYEQYY. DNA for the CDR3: TGTGCCATCAGTGGTGCAGGGAATCCCTACGAGCAGTACTAC.

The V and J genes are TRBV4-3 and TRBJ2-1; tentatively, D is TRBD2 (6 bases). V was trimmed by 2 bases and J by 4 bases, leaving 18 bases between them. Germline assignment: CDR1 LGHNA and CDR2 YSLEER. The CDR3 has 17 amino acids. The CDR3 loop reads CASSQNPPGAEYNEQFF. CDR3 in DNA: TGCGCCAGCAGCCAAAATCCACCGGGAGCTGAATACAATGAGCAGTTCTTC.

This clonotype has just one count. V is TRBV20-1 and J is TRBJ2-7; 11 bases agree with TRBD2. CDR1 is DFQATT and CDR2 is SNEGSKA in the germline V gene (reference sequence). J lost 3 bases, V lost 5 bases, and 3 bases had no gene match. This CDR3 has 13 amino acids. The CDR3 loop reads CSALGLADYEQYF. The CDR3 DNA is TGCAGTGCTTTGGGACTAGCGGACTACGAGCAGTACTTC.

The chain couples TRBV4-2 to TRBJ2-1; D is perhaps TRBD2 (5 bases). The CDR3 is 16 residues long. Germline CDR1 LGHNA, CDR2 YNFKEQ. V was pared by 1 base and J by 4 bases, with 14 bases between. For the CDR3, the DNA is TGTGCCAGCAGCCAAGGACGGACTTCCAGATACAATGAGCAGTTCTTC. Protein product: CASSQGRTSRYNEQFF.

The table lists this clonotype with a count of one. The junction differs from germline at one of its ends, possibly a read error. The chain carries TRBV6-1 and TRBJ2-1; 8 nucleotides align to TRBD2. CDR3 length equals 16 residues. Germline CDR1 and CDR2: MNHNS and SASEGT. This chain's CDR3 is CASREYGLARHNEQFF. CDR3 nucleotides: TGTGCCAGCCGTGAATATGGACTAGCTCGCCACAATGAGCAGTTCTTC.

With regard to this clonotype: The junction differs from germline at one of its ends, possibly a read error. In nucleotides, the CDR3 is TGCAATGCTAGAGATGCAGGGAGAGGAAACACCATATATTTT. Amino acid sequence: CNARDAGRGNTIYF. V usage is TRBV20-1 and J usage is TRBJ1-3, with D possibly matching TRBD1 (5 bases). Germline loops: CDR1 DFQATT, CDR2 SNEGSKA (reference sequence). The CDR3 totals 14 residues.

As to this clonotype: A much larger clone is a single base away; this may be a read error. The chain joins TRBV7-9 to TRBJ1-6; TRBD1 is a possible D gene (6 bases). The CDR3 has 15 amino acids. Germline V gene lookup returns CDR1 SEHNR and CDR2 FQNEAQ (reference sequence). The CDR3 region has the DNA TGTGCCAGCACCTTAGGGACATGGGTTTATTCACCCCTCCACTTT. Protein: CASTLGTWVYSPLHF.

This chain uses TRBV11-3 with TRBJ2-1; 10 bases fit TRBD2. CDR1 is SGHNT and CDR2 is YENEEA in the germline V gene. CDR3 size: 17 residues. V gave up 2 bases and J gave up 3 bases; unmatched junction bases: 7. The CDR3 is CASSLLGASGGYNEQFF. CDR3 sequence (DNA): TGTGCCAGCAGCTTACTAGGGGCTAGCGGGGGCTACAATGAGCAGTTCTTC. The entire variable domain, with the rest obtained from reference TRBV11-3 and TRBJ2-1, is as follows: EAGVVQSPRYKIIEKKQPVAFWCNPISGHNTLYWYLQNLGQGPELLIRYENEEAVDDSQLPKDRFSAERLKGVDSTLKIQPAELGDSAVYLCASSLLGASGGYNEQFFGPGTRLTVL.

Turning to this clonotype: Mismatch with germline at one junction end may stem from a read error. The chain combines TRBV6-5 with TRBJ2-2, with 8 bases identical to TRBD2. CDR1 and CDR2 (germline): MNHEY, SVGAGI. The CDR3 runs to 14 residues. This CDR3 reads CASRRREVTGELFF. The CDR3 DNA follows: TGTGCCAGCAGAAGGCGGGAGGTCACCGGGGAACTGTTTTTT.

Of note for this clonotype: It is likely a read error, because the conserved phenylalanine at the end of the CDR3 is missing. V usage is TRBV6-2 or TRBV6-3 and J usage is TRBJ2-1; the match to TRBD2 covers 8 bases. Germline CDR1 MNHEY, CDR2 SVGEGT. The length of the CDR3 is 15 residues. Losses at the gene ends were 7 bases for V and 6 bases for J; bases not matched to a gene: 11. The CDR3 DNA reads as TGTGCCAGCATTCTGGGACTAGGCAATACCAATGAGCAGTTCATC. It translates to CASILGLGNTNEQFI.

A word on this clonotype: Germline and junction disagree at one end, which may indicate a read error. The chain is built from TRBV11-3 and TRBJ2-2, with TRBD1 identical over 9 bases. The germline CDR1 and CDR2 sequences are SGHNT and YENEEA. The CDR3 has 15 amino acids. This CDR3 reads CANIGQGRNTGELYF. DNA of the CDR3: TGTGCCAACATAGGACAGGGGAGGAACACCGGGGAGCTGTATTTT.

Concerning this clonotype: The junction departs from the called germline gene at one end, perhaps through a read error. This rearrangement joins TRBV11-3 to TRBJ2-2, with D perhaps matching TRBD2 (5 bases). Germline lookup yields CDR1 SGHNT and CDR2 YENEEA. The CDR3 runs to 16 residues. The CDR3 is CANSGRAVAGAGELFF. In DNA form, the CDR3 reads TGTGCCAACAGCGGCCGTGCGGTAGCTGGGGCCGGGGAGCTGTTTTTT.

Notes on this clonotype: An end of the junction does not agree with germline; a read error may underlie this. The CDR3: CANSWDSYQPHHF. CDR3 DNA sequence: TGTGCCAACAGTTGGGACAGTTATCAGCCCCATCATTTT. V is TRBV28 and J is TRBJ1-5, with 7 bases fitting TRBD1. The CDR3 length is 13 residues. Germline V gene sequence: CDR1 MDHEN, CDR2 SYDVKM. Together with reference TRBV28 and TRBJ1-5, the CDR3 gives the full variable domain: DVKVTQSSRYLVKRTGEKVFLECVQDMDHENMFWYRQDPGLGLRLIYFSYDVKMKEKGDIPEGYSVSREKKERFSLILESASTNQTSMYLCANSWDSYQPHHFGDGTRLSIL.

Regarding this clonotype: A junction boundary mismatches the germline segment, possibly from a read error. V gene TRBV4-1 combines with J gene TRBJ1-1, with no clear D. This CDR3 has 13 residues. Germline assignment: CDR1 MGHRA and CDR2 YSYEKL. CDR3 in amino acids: CASSQGGRAETLF. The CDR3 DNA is TGCGCCAGCAGCCAAGGTGGACGGGCTGAAACTCTGTTT.

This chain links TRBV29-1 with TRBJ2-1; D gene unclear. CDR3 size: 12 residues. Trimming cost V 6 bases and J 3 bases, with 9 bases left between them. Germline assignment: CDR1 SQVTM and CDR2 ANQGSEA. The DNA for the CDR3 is TGCAGCGTGATACCCCACTACAATGAGCAGTTCTTC. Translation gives CSVIPHYNEQFF.

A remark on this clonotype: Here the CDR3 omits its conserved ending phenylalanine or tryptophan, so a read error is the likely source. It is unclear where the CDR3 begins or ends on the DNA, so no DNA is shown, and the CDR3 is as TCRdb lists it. The CDR3 here is CASSLDPTGGRGEQFL. This sequence joins TRBV11-3 and TRBJ2-1; the table's D call, TRBD1, was not checked against the DNA. The CDR3 length is 16 residues, termini included. The germline CDR1 and CDR2 sequences are SGHNT and YENEEA.

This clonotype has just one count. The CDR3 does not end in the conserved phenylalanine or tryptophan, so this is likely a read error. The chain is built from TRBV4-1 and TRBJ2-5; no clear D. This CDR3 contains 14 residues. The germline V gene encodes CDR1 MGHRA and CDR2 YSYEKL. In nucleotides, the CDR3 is TGCGCCAGCAGCCAACAGTGGAGACAAGAGACACAGTACCTC. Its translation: CASSQQWRQETQYL.

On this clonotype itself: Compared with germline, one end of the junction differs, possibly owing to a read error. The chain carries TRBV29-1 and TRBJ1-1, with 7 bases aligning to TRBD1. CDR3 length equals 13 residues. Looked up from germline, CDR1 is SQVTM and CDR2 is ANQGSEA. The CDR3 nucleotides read TGCAGCGCTGAAGACCCGGGACAGAGACAAGCTATCTTT. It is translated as CSAEDPGQRQAIF.

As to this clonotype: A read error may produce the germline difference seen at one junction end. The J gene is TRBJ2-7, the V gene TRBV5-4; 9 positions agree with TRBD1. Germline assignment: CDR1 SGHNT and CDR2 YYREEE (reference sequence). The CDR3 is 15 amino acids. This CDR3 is CASSTDRGYSYVQYF. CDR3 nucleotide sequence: TGTGCAAGCAGCACGGACAGGGGATACTCGTACGTGCAGTACTTC.

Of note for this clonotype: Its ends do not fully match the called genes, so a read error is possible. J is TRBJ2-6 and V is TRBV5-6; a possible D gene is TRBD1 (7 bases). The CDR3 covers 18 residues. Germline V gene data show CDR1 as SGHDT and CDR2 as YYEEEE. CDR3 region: CVSSARQGGTSGANVLTF. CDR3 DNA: TGTGTCAGCAGCGCAAGACAGGGAGGAACCTCTGGGGCCAATGTCCTTACTTTC.

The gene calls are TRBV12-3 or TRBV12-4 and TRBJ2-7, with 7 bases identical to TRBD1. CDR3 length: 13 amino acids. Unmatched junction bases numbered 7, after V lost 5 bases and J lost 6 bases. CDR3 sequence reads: CASSRQTGSEQYF. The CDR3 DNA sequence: TGTGCCAGCAGTCGACAGACAGGGTCCGAGCAGTACTTC.